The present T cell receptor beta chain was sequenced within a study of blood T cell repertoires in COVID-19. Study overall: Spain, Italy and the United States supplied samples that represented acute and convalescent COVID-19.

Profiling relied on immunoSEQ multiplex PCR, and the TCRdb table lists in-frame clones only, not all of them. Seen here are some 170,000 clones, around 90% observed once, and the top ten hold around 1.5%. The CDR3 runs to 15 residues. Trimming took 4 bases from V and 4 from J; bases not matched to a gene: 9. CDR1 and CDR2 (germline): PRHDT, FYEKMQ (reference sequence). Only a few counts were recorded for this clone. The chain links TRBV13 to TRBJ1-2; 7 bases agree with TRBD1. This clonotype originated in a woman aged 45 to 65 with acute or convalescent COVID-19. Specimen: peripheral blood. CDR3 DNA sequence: TGTGCCAGCAGCTATCCAGGGGGTTACTTCTATGGCTACACCTTC. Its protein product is CASSYPGGYFYGYTF.